Below are 19 T cell receptor beta chains sequenced from a single sample in a study of cytomegalovirus exposure and HLA in healthy donors. The PCR ran on 60 Vbeta and 13 Jbeta primers. Some clones are missing from TCRdb's copy, which holds only in-frame ones; the method was immunoSEQ multiplex PCR. The data show about 240,000 clones, approximately 80% seen once. What was sequenced was PBMCs. The source is an older woman in good health and CMV-seropositive.

V is TRBV5-4 and J is TRBJ2-1, with no clear D. Germline CDR1 reads SGHNT; CDR2 reads YYREEE (reference sequence). V was shortened by 2 bases and J by 10 bases, with 7 bases between the two germline ends. This CDR3 has 11 residues. For the CDR3, the DNA is TGTGCCAGCAGCTTTGAGTTAGAGCAGTTCTTC. It codes for CASSFELEQFF.

This chain joins TRBV2 and TRBJ2-5; 14 bases are a match to TRBD2. This CDR3 is 15 amino acids long. Germline assignment: CDR1 SNHLY and CDR2 FYNNEI. The J segment lost 5 bases and the V segment lost 6 bases, leaving 5 bases of the junction unmatched. The CDR3 reads CASSGTSGRRETQYF. The CDR3 DNA sequence: TGTGCCAGCAGCGGGACTAGCGGGAGACGCGAGACCCAGTACTTC.

This chain connects TRBV7-9 to TRBJ1-1; tentative D call: TRBD1 (6 bases). V gave up 11 bases and J gave up 3 bases, with 16 bases separating them. The length of the CDR3 is 13 residues. CDR1 SEHNR and CDR2 FQNEAQ come from the germline V gene (reference sequence). The CDR3 DNA is TGTGCCCTCGGGACGGGGGGGCACACTGAAGCTTTCTTT. Its translation: CALGTGGHTEAFF.

V is TRBV18 and J is TRBJ1-2; the D is unclear. V dropped 2 bases and J dropped 8 bases, with 12 bases sitting between them. Germline loops: CDR1 KGHSH, CDR2 LQKENI. This CDR3 comprises 13 residues. The CDR3 region is CASSPESARGYTF. The CDR3 bases are TGTGCCAGCTCACCAGAGAGCGCGCGGGGCTACACCTTC.

The CDR3 is CASSLGVGGEQPQHF. CDR3 bases: TGTGCCAGCAGCTTAGGGGTGGGGGGGGAACAGCCCCAGCATTTT. The genes are TRBV7-8 and TRBJ1-5, with D perhaps matching TRBD1 (5 bases). CDR1 is SGHVS, CDR2 FQNEAQ, per germline. CDR3 length: 15 amino acids. Trimming removed 1 base from V and 7 bases from J, with 14 bases in between.

The rearrangement joins TRBV15 to TRBJ1-2; D is perhaps TRBD1 (6 bases). The CDR3 runs 15 residues. V was clipped by 0 bases and J by 4 bases, with 12 bases between them. The V gene's germline CDR1 is LNHNV and CDR2 YYDKDF (reference sequence). CDR3 nucleotide sequence: TGTGCCACCAGCAGAGATAGGACAGCGCTCTATGGCTACACCTTC. This sequence encodes CATSRDRTALYGYTF.

This clone has only a few counts. CDR3 in amino acids: CASSTGSTQYF. CDR3 DNA: TGTGCCAGCAGCACAGGGTCGACGCAGTATTTT. J is TRBJ2-3 and V is TRBV9, with a possible D match to TRBD1 (6 bases). CDR3 length: 11 residues. The germline gives CDR1 SGDLS, CDR2 YYNGEE. Between the trimmed V and J ends, which lost 4 bases and 9 bases, there was a span of 9 bases.

The V call is TRBV19, the J call TRBJ2-1; weak D call: TRBD1 (6 bases). Germline V gene data show CDR1 as LNHDA and CDR2 as SQIVND (reference sequence). The CDR3 sequence is 14 residues long. Trimming took 6 bases from V and 2 from J, leaving 11 bases between them. CDR3 loop: CASSGRGTYNEQFF. The CDR3 DNA follows: TGTGCCAGTAGCGGCAGGGGAACCTACAATGAGCAGTTCTTC.

For this clone: Germline and junction disagree at one end, which may indicate a read error. This chain links TRBV7-7 with TRBJ2-1; 12 bases map to TRBD2. CDR1 SSHAT and CDR2 FNYEAQ come from the germline V gene (reference sequence). CDR3 length: 15 residues. The DNA of the CDR3 is TGTGCTAGCAGCCGCGGACTAGCGGGGTACAATGAGCAGTTCTTC. Translated: CASSRGLAGYNEQFF.

This sequence joins TRBV13 and TRBJ1-4; 7 bases agree with TRBD1. Germline loops: CDR1 PRHDT, CDR2 FYEKMQ (reference sequence). The CDR3 length is 15 residues. Trimming took 4 bases from V and 0 from J; bases not matched to a gene: 2. CDR3 amino acids: CASSSTGSTNEKLFF. The DNA for the CDR3 is TGTGCCAGCAGCTCGACAGGGTCAACTAATGAAAAACTGTTTTTT.

Concerning this clone itself: This specimen includes other DNA sequences encoding the same CDR3. The chain has TRBV5-1 and TRBJ2-1; 9 bases are a match to TRBD2. Germline CDR1 reads SGHRS; CDR2 reads YFSETQ. The V gene end was trimmed by 0 bases and the J gene end by 0 bases; junction bases not matched to a gene: 4. CDR3 length: 17 amino acids. The CDR3 region is CASSLGLAGNSYNEQFF. As DNA, the CDR3 is TGCGCCAGCAGCTTGGGTCTAGCGGGAAACTCCTACAATGAGCAGTTCTTC.

The J gene is TRBJ2-1, the V gene TRBV5-4, with unresolved D. The germline CDR1 and CDR2 sequences are SGHNT and YYREEE (reference sequence). Trimming removed 4 bases from V and 9 bases from J, with 14 bases in between. The CDR3 runs 13 residues. The CDR3 sequence: CASSLDLYSEQFF. The CDR3 bases are TGTGCCAGCAGCCTGGATCTATATAGTGAGCAGTTCTTC. Combining the CDR3 with reference TRBV5-4 and TRBJ2-1 gives the whole variable domain ETGVTQSPTHLIKTRGQQVTLRCSSQSGHNTVSWYQQALGQGPQFIFQYYREEENGRGNFPPRFSGLQFPNYSSELNVNALELDDSALYLCASSLDLYSEQFFGPGTRLTVL.

This clone has only one observation. The rearrangement uses TRBV4-1 and TRBJ2-5, with 9 nucleotides matching TRBD2. The CDR3 is 14 amino acids. V dropped 1 base and J dropped 11; count of bases not matched to a gene: 8. The V gene's germline CDR1 is MGHRA and CDR2 YSYEKL. As DNA, the CDR3 is TGCGCCAGCAGCCAAGGCCTAGCGGGACCTAAGCAGTACTTC. Amino acids: CASSQGLAGPKQYF.

The chain is built from TRBV5-1 and TRBJ1-2; a possible D gene is TRBD1 (5 bases). The germline V gene encodes CDR1 SGHRS and CDR2 YFSETQ. The germline V and J ends were trimmed by 4 bases and 6 bases, with 13 bases remaining between them. The CDR3 runs 13 residues. CDR3 in amino acids: CASSAMTEDGYTF. CDR3 coding DNA: TGCGCCAGCAGCGCTATGACAGAAGATGGCTACACCTTC.

The chain combines TRBV28 with TRBJ2-7, with 9 positions matching TRBD1. From germline, CDR1 is MDHEN and CDR2 SYDVKM. This CDR3 is built from 12 residues. The V segment lost 8 bases and the J segment 3 bases; nucleotides outside the gene matches: 2. CDR3 nucleotides: TGTGCCAGCGAGGGACAGGGCTACGAGCAGTACTTC. Amino acids: CASEGQGYEQYF.

This clone came up once. The chain recombines TRBV6-1 with TRBJ1-1, with D unclear. CDR3 size: 13 residues. Germline CDR1 reads MNHNS; CDR2 reads SASEGT. V was cut by 6 bases and J by 1 base, with 9 bases left in between. The CDR3 DNA sequence: TGTGCCAGCAGCCCGAGGAGGAACACTGAAGCTTTCTTT. The encoded protein is CASSPRRNTEAFF.

In this sample, this clone turned up a few times. V usage is TRBV6-5 and J usage is TRBJ1-1; maybe TRBD1 (5 bases). V lost 6 bases, J lost 3 bases, and 11 bases lay in between. The CDR3 length is 13 residues. From germline, CDR1 is MNHEY and CDR2 SVGAGI. The CDR3 reads CASRALGDTEAFF. The CDR3 bases are TGTGCCAGCAGAGCATTAGGGGACACTGAAGCTTTCTTT.

This clone came up a few times. V is TRBV6-6 and J is TRBJ1-4; a possible D gene is TRBD1 (6 bases). The germline V gene encodes CDR1 MNHNY and CDR2 SVGAGI (reference sequence). V was pared by 7 bases and J by 7 bases, with 16 bases between. The CDR3 sequence is 14 residues long. The CDR3 nucleotides are TGTGCCAGCACCCTAGGGGGAAGAGGTGAAAAACTGTTTTTT. Protein sequence: CASTLGGRGEKLFF.

The chain uses TRBV5-1 and TRBJ2-7, with 9 bases that match TRBD2. Germline assignment: CDR1 SGHRS and CDR2 YFSETQ. The CDR3 is made up of 16 amino acids. The trim removed 1 base at V and 2 bases at J, leaving 7 bases unmatched. The CDR3 DNA is TGCGCCAGCAGCTTGTTTCGGCGGGGGGGAACCTACGAGCAGTACTTC. This encodes CASSLFRRGGTYEQYF.